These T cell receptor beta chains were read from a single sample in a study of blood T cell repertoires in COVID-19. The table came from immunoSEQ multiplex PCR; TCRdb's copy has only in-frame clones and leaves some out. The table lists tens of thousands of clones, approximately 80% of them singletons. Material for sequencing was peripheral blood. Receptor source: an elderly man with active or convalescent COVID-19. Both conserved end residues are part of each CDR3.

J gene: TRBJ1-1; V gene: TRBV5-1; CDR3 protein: CASSPGGALNTEAFF
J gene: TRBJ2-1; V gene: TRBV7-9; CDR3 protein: CASSLVYNEQFF
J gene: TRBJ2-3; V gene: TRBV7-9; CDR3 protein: CASSLVVANTDTQYF
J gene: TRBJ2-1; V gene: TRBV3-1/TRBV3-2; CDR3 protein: CASSQILANNEQFF
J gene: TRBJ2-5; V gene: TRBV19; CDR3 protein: CASSPGDFQETQYF
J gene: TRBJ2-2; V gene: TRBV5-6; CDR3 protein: CASSLRRVAGTGELFF
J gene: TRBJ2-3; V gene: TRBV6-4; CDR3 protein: CASSLSGFADTQYF
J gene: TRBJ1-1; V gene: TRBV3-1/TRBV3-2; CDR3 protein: CASSSHTGGNTEAFF
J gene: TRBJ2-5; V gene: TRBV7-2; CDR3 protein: CASSLGSSGTQETQYF
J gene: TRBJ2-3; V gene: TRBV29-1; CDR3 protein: CSVGGQPDTQYF
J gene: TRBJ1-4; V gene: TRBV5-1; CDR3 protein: CASSLEAGGEKLFF
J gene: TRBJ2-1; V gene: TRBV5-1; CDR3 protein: CASSLGSSYNEQFF
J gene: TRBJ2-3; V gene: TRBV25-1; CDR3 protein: CASSGGLAGVNTQYF
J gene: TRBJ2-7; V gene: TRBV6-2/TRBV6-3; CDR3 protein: CASSYRPGTYEQYF
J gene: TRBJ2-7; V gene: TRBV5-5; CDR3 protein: CASSLLAGVGEQYF
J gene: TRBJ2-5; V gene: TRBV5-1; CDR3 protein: CASSGGTSGVQETQYF
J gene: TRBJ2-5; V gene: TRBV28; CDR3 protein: CASNEQAAITQYF
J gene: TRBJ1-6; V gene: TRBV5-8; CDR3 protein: CASSLDYGAGNSPLHF
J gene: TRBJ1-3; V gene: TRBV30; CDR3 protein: CAWSAGTGPIGNTIYF
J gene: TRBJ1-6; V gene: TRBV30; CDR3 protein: CAWREGRNSPLHF
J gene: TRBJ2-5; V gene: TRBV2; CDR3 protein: CASTNREWETQYF
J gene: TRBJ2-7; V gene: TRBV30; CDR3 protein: CAWTTPRLGAHEQYF
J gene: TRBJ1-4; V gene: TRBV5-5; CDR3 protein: CASSMTANEKLFF
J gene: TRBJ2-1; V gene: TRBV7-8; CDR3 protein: CASSLGRISYNEQFF
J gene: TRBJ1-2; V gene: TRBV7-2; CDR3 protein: CASSSPGQGIYGYTF